What follows are 29 T cell receptor beta chains derived from one specimen sequenced in a study of CD8+ T cells in alopecia areata. The treatment here: oral pan-JAK inhibitor, 5-10 mg twice daily. Extracted RNA was reverse transcribed, and the resulting cDNA served as sequencing template. TCRdb keeps only in-frame clones here, not all; method: immunoSEQ multiplex PCR. Of around 200,000 clones listed, about 55% are singletons. Source: CD8+ T cells sorted from blood, taken at week 24, from a patient treated with tofacitinib. Receptors were obtained from a human donor with alopecia areata.

In nucleotides, the CDR3 is TGTGCCAGCAGCCGCGGGGGGGATAAGATCAATGAGCAGTTCTTC. Protein product: CASSRGGDKINEQFF. The J gene is TRBJ2-1, the V gene TRBV13, with TRBD2 matching over 9 bases. The germline gives CDR1 PRHDT, CDR2 FYEKMQ (reference sequence). CDR3 length equals 15 residues. The V gene end was trimmed by 5 bases and the J gene end by 6 bases; junction bases not matched to a gene: 8.

DNA for the CDR3: TGCAGCGTAGGGACAGGGGAGGTCCACTATGGCTACACCTTC. Protein product: CSVGTGEVHYGYTF. The chain combines TRBV29-1 with TRBJ1-2; 10 bases align to TRBD1. The CDR3 has 14 amino acids. V lost 6 bases, J lost 3 bases, and 7 bases stayed unmatched. The germline V gene has CDR1 SQVTM and CDR2 ANQGSEA.

The chain carries TRBV29-1 and TRBJ2-3; D possibly uses TRBD1 or TRBD2 (5 bases each). CDR1 and CDR2 from the germline V gene are SQVTM and ANQGSEA. Trimming stripped 4 bases from V and 2 bases from J, with 16 bases between. CDR3 length: 15 amino acids. CDR3 amino acids: CSVAGTEVNTDTQYF. DNA for the CDR3: TGCAGCGTTGCTGGGACGGAGGTTAACACAGATACGCAGTATTTT.

In its sample, this clone was seen a few times. This chain joins TRBV18 and TRBJ2-5, with D unclear. V was pared by 3 bases and J by 2 bases, with 7 bases between. CDR1 is KGHSH and CDR2 is LQKENI in the germline V gene. CDR3 length: 13 amino acids. This CDR3 reads CASSPERQETQYF. For the CDR3, the DNA is TGTGCCAGCTCACCGGAGCGACAAGAGACCCAGTACTTC.

The genes are TRBV7-2 and TRBJ1-5; a possible D gene is TRBD1 (6 bases). V lost 2 bases, J lost 9 bases, and 14 bases lay in between. CDR3 length: 14 amino acids. The germline gives CDR1 SGHTA, CDR2 FQGNSA. CDR3 amino acids: CASSLIKTGWPQHF. The CDR3 DNA sequence: TGTGCCAGCAGCTTAATTAAAACAGGGTGGCCCCAGCATTTT. Full variable domain (rest looked up from reference TRBV7-2 and TRBJ1-5): GAGVSQSPSNKVTEKGKDVELRCDPISGHTALYWYRQSLGQGLEFLIYFQGNSAPDKSGLPSDRFSAERTGGSVSTLTIQRTQQEDSAVYLCASSLIKTGWPQHFGDGTRLSIL.

The chain carries TRBV27 and TRBJ2-7, with TRBD1 identical over 8 bases. Losses at the gene ends were 5 bases for V and 4 bases for J; bases not matched to a gene: 7. CDR1 is MNHEY and CDR2 is SMNVEV in the germline V gene (reference sequence). The CDR3 spans 14 residues. The CDR3 nucleotides are TGTGCCAGCAGTATCGGACAGGGAGGTTACGAGCAGTACTTC. It codes for CASSIGQGGYEQYF.

The chain uses TRBV7-9 and TRBJ1-2; D remains ambiguous. CDR3 length: 15 amino acids. V gave up 3 bases and J gave up 2 bases, with 13 bases separating them. Germline V gives CDR1 SEHNR, CDR2 FQNEAQ (reference sequence). The CDR3 bases are TGTGCCAGCAGCTTGATTCAGGATTGGAACTATGGCTACACCTTC. It translates to CASSLIQDWNYGYTF.

This chain joins TRBV19 and TRBJ1-1, with a weak D call TRBD1 (5 bases). Trimming removed 8 bases from V and 3 bases from J, with 16 bases in between. The CDR3 contains 14 residues. Germline V gene lookup returns CDR1 LNHDA and CDR2 SQIVND (reference sequence). CDR3 in amino acids: CASSPQGGDTEAFF. The CDR3 DNA reads TGTGCCAGTTCTCCCCAGGGCGGTGACACTGAAGCTTTCTTT.

V gene TRBV27 combines with J gene TRBJ2-7, with D tentatively TRBD1 or TRBD2 (5 bases each). Trimming left V 5 bases short and J 3 bases short, with 14 bases between. The germline CDR1 and CDR2 sequences are MNHEY and SMNVEV (reference sequence). The CDR3 length is 14 residues. CDR3 loop: CASSLTGANYEQYF. The CDR3 DNA sequence: TGTGCCAGCAGTCTTACCGGGGCGAACTACGAGCAGTACTTC.

This clone has only a few counts. As DNA, the CDR3 is TGCGCCAGCAGCCAAGAGATGGGAGCGAATGAAAAACTGTTTTTT. Its translation: CASSQEMGANEKLFF. This chain uses TRBV4-1 with TRBJ1-4; D gene ambiguous. This CDR3 has 15 residues. Germline lookup yields CDR1 MGHRA and CDR2 YSYEKL. V lost 0 bases and J 5 bases, leaving 10 bases between the germline ends.

In this sample, this clone turned up a few times. This chain connects TRBV9 to TRBJ2-3; D is unresolved. The CDR3 length is 14 residues. Germline V lookup: CDR1 SGDLS, CDR2 YYNGEE. The ends were cut back, 0 bases at V and 6 bases at J, with 11 bases in the middle. The CDR3 sequence is CASSVEGSGDTQYF. As DNA, the CDR3 is TGTGCCAGCAGCGTAGAGGGAAGTGGGGATACGCAGTATTTT.

There are a few counts of this clone. This chain joins TRBV29-1 and TRBJ1-2; D perhaps matches TRBD1 (6 bases). This CDR3 has 15 residues. Per the germline V gene, CDR1 is SQVTM and CDR2 is ANQGSEA. The germline V and J ends were trimmed by 0 bases and 5 bases, with 16 bases remaining between them. In nucleotides, the CDR3 is TGCAGCGTTGAAGATGCCGATAAGGGGGATTATGGCTACACCTTC. Its translation: CSVEDADKGDYGYTF.

V usage is TRBV11-2 and J usage is TRBJ1-2; tentatively, D is TRBD1 (5 bases). CDR3 length: 15 amino acids. V lost 5 bases to trimming and J lost 1 base, with 14 bases between them. The germline gives CDR1 SGHAT, CDR2 FQNNGV. This CDR3 reads CASSPTGDFNYGYTF. The CDR3 coding sequence is TGTGCCAGCAGCCCTACAGGCGACTTTAACTATGGCTACACCTTC.

The J gene is TRBJ2-3, the V gene TRBV15, with TRBD1 matching 9 bases. The CDR3 totals 18 residues. Losses at the gene ends were 0 bases for V and 2 bases for J; bases not matched to a gene: 9. Germline-derived CDR1 and CDR2 are LNHNV and YYDKDF (reference sequence). The CDR3 loop reads CATSRERVGTGFTDTQYF. DNA for the CDR3: TGTGCCACCAGCAGAGAGAGAGTCGGGACAGGGTTCACAGATACGCAGTATTTT.

This clone showed up just a few times. This rearrangement joins TRBV9 to TRBJ1-2; 10 bases match TRBD1. The CDR3 runs to 17 residues. V lost 4 bases and J lost 3; bases outside the gene matches: 12. Germline CDR1 SGDLS, CDR2 YYNGEE. The CDR3 loop reads CASSSSTTGGADYGYTF. CDR3 nucleotides: TGTGCCAGCAGCTCAAGCACGACAGGGGGCGCCGACTATGGCTACACCTTC.

A few counts support this clone. The genes are TRBV30 and TRBJ2-7, with TRBD1 as a possible D gene (5 bases). CDR1 is GTSNPN and CDR2 is SVGIG in the germline V gene (reference sequence). Trimming cost V 1 base and J 2 bases, with 9 bases left between them. CDR3 length: 13 amino acids. In DNA, the CDR3 is TGTGCCTGGAGTGAGGGGTCTCCCTACGAGCAGTACTTC. Translation gives CAWSEGSPYEQYF.

There are a few counts of this clone. V gene TRBV6-5 combines with J gene TRBJ1-1; D call uncertain. The germline V and J ends were trimmed by 0 bases and 11 bases, with 19 bases remaining between them. Germline assignment: CDR1 MNHEY and CDR2 SVGAGI. The CDR3 is made up of 15 amino acids. CDR3 loop: CASSYSGPATGRAFF. Written as DNA, the CDR3 is TGTGCCAGCAGTTACTCAGGACCGGCGACTGGAAGGGCTTTCTTT.

V gene TRBV27 combines with J gene TRBJ1-2, with a tentative D call TRBD1 (6 bases). The V gene's germline CDR1 is MNHEY and CDR2 SMNVEV (reference sequence). This CDR3 contains 13 residues. Trimming removed 6 bases at V and 4 bases at J, with 12 bases between. CDR3: CASRANRVYGYTF. The DNA for the CDR3 is TGTGCCAGCAGGGCGAACAGGGTCTATGGCTACACCTTC.

This clone was seen just once. The chain has TRBV5-1 and TRBJ2-3; 7 nucleotides agree with TRBD2. The CDR3 runs 15 residues. Germline V lookup: CDR1 SGHRS, CDR2 YFSETQ. V shed 0 bases and J 5 bases; nucleotides not matched to a gene: 6. The CDR3 DNA reads as TGCGCCAGCAGCTTGGCGGGCAGGGAGGGAGATACGCAGTATTTT. Translating it yields CASSLAGREGDTQYF.

V gene TRBV27 combines with J gene TRBJ2-2, with a possible D match to TRBD2 (5 bases). Trimming removed 5 bases from V and 7 bases from J, with 8 bases in between. This CDR3 comprises 12 residues. CDR1 and CDR2 (germline): MNHEY, SMNVEV (reference sequence). CDR3 coding DNA: TGTGCCAGCAGTCTAGGAGGCGGGGAGCTGTTTTTT. Translated: CASSLGGGELFF.

This sequence joins TRBV4-3 and TRBJ2-7; 8 bases match TRBD1. CDR3 length: 15 residues. The germline V gene has CDR1 LGHNA and CDR2 YSLEER. J was trimmed by 6 bases and V by 0 bases; bases with no gene match: 7. The CDR3 protein is CASSQDDGQGSEQYF. CDR3 sequence (DNA): TGCGCCAGCAGCCAAGATGACGGACAGGGCTCCGAGCAGTACTTC.

The rearrangement uses TRBV29-1 and TRBJ1-1, with 7 bases aligning to TRBD1. CDR3 size: 13 residues. CDR1 SQVTM and CDR2 ANQGSEA come from the germline V gene. V lost 7 bases, J lost 2 bases, and 7 bases stayed unmatched. For the CDR3, the DNA is TGCAGCGCCCCAGGACAGGCTAACACTGAAGCTTTCTTT. It codes for CSAPGQANTEAFF.

In the case of this clone: At the DNA level, this CDR3 is encoded by other sequences in the same sample as well. The rearrangement links TRBV6-1 to TRBJ2-2, with no clear D. Germline V gene sequence: CDR1 MNHNS, CDR2 SASEGT. V was trimmed by 1 base and J by 5 bases, leaving 2 bases between them. The CDR3 extends over 12 amino acids. The CDR3 loop is CASSEGTGELFF. The CDR3 DNA sequence: TGTGCCAGCAGTGAAGGGACCGGGGAGCTGTTTTTT.

This clone was seen more than once but under ten times. CDR3: CASSYSSLGEQYF. As DNA, the CDR3 is TGTGCCAGCAGTTACTCGAGCCTAGGCGAGCAGTACTTC. The chain carries TRBV6-5 and TRBJ2-7; D is ambiguous. V dropped 0 bases and J dropped 6 bases, with 9 bases sitting between them. The CDR3 length is 13 residues. Germline assignment: CDR1 MNHEY and CDR2 SVGAGI.

The chain is built from TRBV10-3 and TRBJ2-2; D gene unclear. V was shortened by 8 bases and J by 6 bases, with 13 bases between the two germline ends. There are 13 residues in the CDR3. Looked up from germline, CDR1 is ENHRY and CDR2 is SYGVKD. The CDR3 loop reads CAIYRSPPGELFF. The DNA of the CDR3 is TGTGCCATCTATCGGTCCCCCCCCGGGGAGCTGTTTTTT.

The chain has TRBV15 and TRBJ1-2; TRBD1 might be the D (6 bases). Per the germline V gene, CDR1 is LNHNV and CDR2 is YYDKDF (reference sequence). V lost 2 bases and J 0 bases, leaving 16 bases between the germline ends. This CDR3 has 17 amino acids. The CDR3: CATSRTTRDTANYGYTF. CDR3 in DNA: TGTGCCACCAGCAGAACGACTCGGGACACTGCTAACTATGGCTACACCTTC.

The chain couples TRBV5-6 to TRBJ1-5; 8 bases are a match to TRBD1. V lost 3 bases, J lost 0 bases, and 11 bases stayed unmatched. Germline V lookup: CDR1 SGHDT, CDR2 YYEEEE. The CDR3 runs 18 residues. The CDR3 DNA follows: TGTGCCAGCAGCTGGGGTCAGGGGGCTCTGAATAGCAATCAGCCCCAGCATTTT. Protein sequence: CASSWGQGALNSNQPQHF.

This clone has just a few counts. V is TRBV7-2 and J is TRBJ2-7; D not resolved. The CDR3 is 12 amino acids. V was trimmed by 4 bases and J by 7 bases, leaving 11 bases between them. Germline V gene sequence: CDR1 SGHTA, CDR2 FQGNSA. CDR3 protein: CASSSMGREQYF. In DNA form, the CDR3 reads TGTGCCAGCAGCTCGATGGGTAGGGAGCAGTACTTC.

The V gene is TRBV30, the J gene TRBJ2-7; 8 bases are a match to TRBD2. V shed 0 bases and J 3 bases; nucleotides not matched to a gene: 7. The CDR3 contains 15 residues. Germline CDR1 GTSNPN, CDR2 SVGIG (reference sequence). This CDR3 is CAWSVGAGGFYEQYF. The CDR3 DNA reads as TGTGCCTGGAGTGTTGGGGCGGGGGGTTTCTACGAGCAGTACTTC.